This is a list of T cell receptor beta chains from one sample in a study of OX40 agonist ivuxolimab in advanced cancers. The method was immunoSEQ multiplex PCR; TCRdb's version includes in-frame clones alone and lacks a portion of them. The data contain fewer than 80,000 clones, 85% of them singletons. Sequenced material: CD4+ or CD8+ T cells sorted from blood, taken in a trial of the OX40 agonist ivuxolimab. These receptors were taken from an adult with an advanced solid tumor such as melanoma, head and neck, liver or kidney cancer. CDR3s include the opening cysteine and the closing phenylalanine or tryptophan. The D gene is left open where the match is weak. Not every row has a clone size; where given, it reads once, few, many or a size class.

j_gene	d_gene	v_gene	abundance	CDR3aa	CDR3nt
TRBJ2-7	NA	TRBV7-9	NA	CASSLAGQGIFSYEQYF	TGTGCCAGCAGCTTAGCTGGGCAGGGGATCTTTTCCTACGAGCAGTACTTC
TRBJ1-5	NA	TRBV7-2	NA	CASSIDSGNQPQHF	TGTGCCAGCAGCATAGACAGCGGCAATCAGCCCCAGCATTTT
TRBJ1-5	TRBD1	TRBV6-1	NA	CASSNDRAQPQHF	TGTGCCAGCAGTAACGACAGGGCTCAGCCCCAGCATTTT
TRBJ2-7	NA	TRBV7-8	NA	CASLGQQTYEQYF	TGTGCCAGCCTGGGACAACAGACCTACGAGCAGTACTTC
TRBJ2-2	TRBD1	TRBV7-9	NA	CASKARQGMAGELFF	TGTGCCAGCAAGGCGAGACAGGGGATGGCCGGGGAGCTGTTTTTT
TRBJ1-2	NA	TRBV12-5	once	CASGLAQNYGYTF	TGTGCTAGTGGCCTCGCACAGAACTATGGCTACACCTTC
TRBJ2-3	NA	TRBV7-2	NA	CASSINQGADTQYF	TGTGCCAGCAGCATAAACCAGGGAGCGGATACGCAGTATTTT
TRBJ1-5	TRBD1	TRBV4-1	NA	CVSSQHGQGSEPQHF	TGCGTCAGCAGCCAACATGGACAGGGCAGTGAGCCCCAGCATTTT
TRBJ1-3	NA	TRBV19	NA	CASSIGRGRSGNTIYF	TGTGCCAGTAGTATAGGCCGCGGACGCTCTGGAAACACCATATATTTT
TRBJ1-2	NA	TRBV30	NA	CAWSGSYGYTF	TGTGCCTGGAGTGGGAGCTATGGCTACACCTTC
TRBJ2-5	TRBD1	TRBV19	NA	CASSPGTVNFQETQYF	TGTGCCAGTAGCCCCGGGACAGTCAATTTCCAAGAGACCCAGTACTTC
TRBJ2-5	NA	TRBV12-5	NA	CASGLAGTETQYF	TGTGCTAGTGGTTTGGCGGGGACCGAGACCCAGTACTTC
TRBJ1-5	NA	TRBV6-6	NA	CASRSKVSNQPQHF	TGTGCCAGCAGGTCAAAAGTTAGCAATCAGCCCCAGCATTTT
TRBJ2-3	TRBD2	TRBV7-2	NA	CASSRQRGGTDTQYF	TGTGCCAGCAGCCGCCAGCGGGGAGGGACAGATACGCAGTATTTT
TRBJ1-1	NA	TRBV18	NA	CASSDRSDFEAFF	TGTGCCAGCTCCGATCGGTCCGACTTTGAAGCTTTCTTT
TRBJ2-2	NA	TRBV7-2	NA	CASSPAGNTGELFF	TGTGCCAGCAGCCCAGCCGGGAACACCGGGGAGCTGTTTTTT
TRBJ1-1	NA	TRBV28	NA	CATGPLRAFF	TGTGCCACTGGGCCCCTGCGGGCTTTCTTT
TRBJ2-5	TRBD2	TRBV29-1	NA	CSVGGLAGEETQYF	TGCAGCGTAGGAGGACTAGCGGGAGAGGAGACCCAGTACTTC
TRBJ2-5	NA	TRBV19	once	CASSPSTGPKETQYF	TGTGCCAGTAGTCCTTCCACAGGGCCGAAAGAGACCCAGTACTTC
TRBJ2-2	TRBD1	TRBV12-5	NA	CASGSHRDRGTNTGELFF	TGTGCTAGTGGTTCTCACCGGGACAGGGGAACGAACACCGGGGAGCTGTTTTTT
TRBJ2-1	TRBD2	TRBV10-2	NA	CASMWGGVNEQFF	TGCGCCAGCATGTGGGGAGGGGTCAATGAGCAGTTCTTC
TRBJ2-7	NA	TRBV4-1	NA	CASSQTPQIGSEQYF	TGCGCCAGCAGCCAAACCCCCCAGATTGGCAGCGAGCAGTACTTC
TRBJ2-4	NA	TRBV6-1	NA	CASSQGENIQYF	TGTGCCAGCAGCCAGGGAGAAAACATTCAGTACTTC
TRBJ1-1	NA	TRBV11-2	NA	CASSLTGGAENTEAFF	TGTGCCAGCAGCTTAACGGGGGGCGCAGAAAACACTGAAGCTTTCTTT
TRBJ1-2	NA	TRBV5-4	once	CASSLSLTLPGANGYTF	TGTGCCAGCAGCTTGTCCCTCACGCTCCCTGGGGCCAATGGCTACACCTTC
TRBJ2-2	NA	TRBV11-3	NA	CASSAGQRTTGELFF	TGTGCCAGCAGCGCGGGACAGCGAACGACCGGGGAGCTGTTTTTT
TRBJ1-5	NA	TRBV28	NA	CASSGNQPQHF	TGTGCCAGCAGTGGGAATCAGCCCCAGCATTTT
TRBJ2-1	TRBD2	TRBV19	NA	CASSMERGVTSSYNEQFF	TGTGCCAGTAGTATGGAGCGGGGAGTCACCAGCTCCTACAATGAGCAGTTCTTC
TRBJ2-2	NA	TRBV19	NA	CASSIGQIGELFF	TGTGCCAGTAGTATAGGACAGATCGGGGAGCTGTTTTTT
TRBJ2-6	NA	TRBV7-3	NA	CASSLGDPTSGANVLTF	TGTGCCAGCAGCTTAGGTGACCCTACCTCTGGGGCCAACGTCCTGACTTTC
TRBJ2-5	NA	TRBV19	NA	CASSISGTALGETQYF	TGTGCCAGTAGTATTAGTGGGACTGCCCTTGGAGAGACCCAGTACTTC